This T cell receptor beta chain was recovered during a study of blood T cell repertoires in COVID-19 (dated by TCRdb to 2018 to 2020). About the investigation overall: Collaborator samples came from the United States, Italy and Spain and covered acute and convalescent phases of COVID-19. The samples were drawn from two sources: the first 160 participants of the ongoing ImmuneRACE study, and fewer than 1,500 subjects contributed by 6 global collaborators. Nearly every sample came with metadata listing a de-identified subject ID, COVID-19 status, age in years and sex. Where available, HLA class I and class II types were obtained from metadata supplied by the sample provider rather than from assay-based typing. The dataset comprised deeply sampled blood TCRbeta repertoires from subjects exposed to, actively infected with, or recovered from COVID-19. A freely available public database, intended as a resource for researchers studying the immune response to SARS-CoV-2, is where the repertoires were released. The prospective study material was composed of cDNA or gDNA derived from T cells, B-cell-depleted T cells, or PBMCs.

TCRbeta CDR3 regions were amplified from genomic DNA by means of the immunoSEQ Assay, a bias-controlled multiplex PCR. For the original study's pipeline: The number of nucleated cells in each sample was estimated from the amplification of reference gene primers within the assay. To quantify the absolute abundance of each unique TCRbeta CDR3 rearrangement, sequence reads were collapsed and filtered. For each sample, productive Simpson clonality was calculated by taking the square root of Simpson's diversity index across productive rearrangements. Imported from immuneACCESS, the table was reduced by TCRdb to in-frame sequences with V and J called. These copies leave out some clones; in studies compared against another copy, an unresolved V gene accounts for under half, and the cause of the remainder is not known. V, J and clone size were drawn from that table, and D and trimming were deduced from the DNA. This sample lists 200,000 to 250,000 clones; around 83% were detected once. The top ten hold approximately 5.2% of the sample.

Comments on this clone: Its specific antigen is unknown. No much larger clone exists at a distance of one base, and base qualities are not known.

At one collaborating source in Seattle, patients were enrolled during active infection and were followed longitudinally through the course of disease. Each collaborating institution followed its own protocols to collect whole blood in K2EDTA tubes. For TCRbeta analysis, collaborator samples were shipped as frozen whole blood, as isolated PBMCs, or as DNA extracted from either sample type. Inclusive of the bounding cysteine and phenylalanine, the CDR3 is 17 residues long. Of the read, only the CDR3 DNA is kept; its 51 bases are in frame from base 1. V trim: 4 bases; J trim: 3 bases; unmatched bases: 13. According to the germline V gene (reference sequence), CDR1 reads LNHDA and CDR2 reads SQIVND. Study-wide conclusions, independent of this receptor: The amount of clinical and demographic metadata varied by source and participant and was provided uncurated.

This clonotype was obtained from a woman aged 70-85 years with COVID-19, enrolled during active disease. Source material: peripheral blood. This chain is built from TRBV19 and TRBJ1-1, and 8 junction bases match TRBD1. The CDR3 region: CASSTSGRGRRDTEAFF. Here is the DNA: TGTGCCAGTAGTACAAGTGGCAGGGGGCGCCGGGACACTGAAGCTTTCTTT. When the CDR3 is completed using the reference TRBV19 and TRBJ1-1 genes on either side, the full variable domain is DGGITQSPKYLFRKEGQNVTLSCEQNLNHDAMYWYRQDPGQGLRLIYYSQIVNDFQKGDIAEGYSVSREKKESFPLTVTSAQKNPTAFYLCASSTSGRGRRDTEAFFGQGTRLTVV.